This T cell receptor beta chain originates from a study of CD8 T cells in ankylosing spondylitis. Study-wide results and limits: It appeared that ankylosing spondylitis blood was characterized by a TCR beta motif of eight highly homologous variants. It was reported that disease-linked clones were significantly enriched in matched ankylosing spondylitis synovial fluid. Peripheral blood held disease-linked clones only at relatively low frequency, and these were CD8+.

5'-RACE, quantitative and with molecular barcodes, yielded the TCR beta libraries. TCRdb ran MiXCR on the 5' RACE reads and lists one entry per CDR3 protein. This table has under 200,000 distinct CDR3 sequences, around 9.6% appearing once. The CDR3 loop spans 15 amino acids. Germline V gives CDR1 SEHNR, CDR2 FQNEAQ (reference sequence). V was pared by 1 base and J by 0 bases, with 2 bases of the junction left unmatched. Regarding this clonotype: The antigen is undetermined.

The origin of this receptor is a female donor with ankylosing spondylitis or in good health (not recorded which). The chain carries TRBV7-9 and TRBJ2-7; 8 bases align to TRBD1. Specimen: blood, either unsorted or a sorted T cell fraction (not recorded which). CDR3 DNA: TGTGCCAGCAGCTTAGGGACAGGGATCTCCTACGAGCAGTACTTC. Its protein product is CASSLGTGISYEQYF.